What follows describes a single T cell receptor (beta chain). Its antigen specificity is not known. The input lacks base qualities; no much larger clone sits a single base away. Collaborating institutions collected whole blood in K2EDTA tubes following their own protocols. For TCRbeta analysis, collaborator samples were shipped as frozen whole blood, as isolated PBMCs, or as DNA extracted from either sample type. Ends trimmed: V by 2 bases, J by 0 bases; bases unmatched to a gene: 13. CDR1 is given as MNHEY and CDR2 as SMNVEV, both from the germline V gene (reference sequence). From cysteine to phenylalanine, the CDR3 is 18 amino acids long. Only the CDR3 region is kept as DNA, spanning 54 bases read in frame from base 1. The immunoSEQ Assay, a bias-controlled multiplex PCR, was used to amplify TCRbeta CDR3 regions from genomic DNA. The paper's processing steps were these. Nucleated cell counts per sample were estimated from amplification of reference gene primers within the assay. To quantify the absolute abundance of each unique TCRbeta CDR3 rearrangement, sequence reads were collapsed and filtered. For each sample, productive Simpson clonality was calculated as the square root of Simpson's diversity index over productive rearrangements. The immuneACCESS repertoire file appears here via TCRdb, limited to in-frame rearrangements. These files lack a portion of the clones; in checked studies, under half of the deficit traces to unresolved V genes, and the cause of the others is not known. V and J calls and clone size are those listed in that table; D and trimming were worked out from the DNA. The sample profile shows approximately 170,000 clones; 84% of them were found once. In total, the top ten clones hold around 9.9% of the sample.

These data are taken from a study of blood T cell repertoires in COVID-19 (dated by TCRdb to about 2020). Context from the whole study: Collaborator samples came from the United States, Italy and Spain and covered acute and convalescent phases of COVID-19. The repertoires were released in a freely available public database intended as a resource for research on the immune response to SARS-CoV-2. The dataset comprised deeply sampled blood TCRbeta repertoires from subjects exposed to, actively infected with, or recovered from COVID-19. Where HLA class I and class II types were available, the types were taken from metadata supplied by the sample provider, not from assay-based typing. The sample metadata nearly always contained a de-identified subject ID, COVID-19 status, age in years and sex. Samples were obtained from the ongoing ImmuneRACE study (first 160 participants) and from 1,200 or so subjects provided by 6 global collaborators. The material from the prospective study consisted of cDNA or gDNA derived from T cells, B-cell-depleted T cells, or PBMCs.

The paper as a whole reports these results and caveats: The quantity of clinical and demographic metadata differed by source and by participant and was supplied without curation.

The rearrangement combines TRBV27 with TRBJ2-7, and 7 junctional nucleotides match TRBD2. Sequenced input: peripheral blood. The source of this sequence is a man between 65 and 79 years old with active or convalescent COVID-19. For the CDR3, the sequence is CASSLLGGGSSSSYEQYF. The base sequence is TGTGCCAGCAGTTTACTGGGGGGGGGTTCTTCAAGCTCCTACGAGCAGTACTTC.